The 2 T cell receptor beta chains below were found in one sample sequenced in a study of the immune and genomic landscape of osteosarcoma. Osteosarcoma specimens were post-treatment primary, local recurrence and metastasis tumors from poor-prognosis patients. The data were produced by immunoSEQ multiplex PCR, yet TCRdb's version contains in-frame clones alone and is incomplete. Among roughly 4,600 clones listed, around 80% were seen once. Source material: osteosarcoma tumor tissue from the lung. The source of these receptors is a human donor with osteosarcoma.

This clone was counted only a few times. The CDR3: CASSLGTFVATGELFF. The CDR3 nucleotides read TGTGCCAGCAGCTTAGGGACGTTTGTTGCCACCGGGGAGCTGTTTTTT. The chain links TRBV11-2 to TRBJ2-2; D gene unclear. CDR1 and CDR2 from the germline V gene are SGHAT and FQNNGV. Trimming cost V 1 base and J 4 bases, with 13 bases left between them. The CDR3 is made up of 16 amino acids. Together with reference TRBV11-2 and TRBJ2-2, the CDR3 gives the full variable domain: EAGVAQSPRYKIIEKRQSVAFWCNPISGHATLYWYQQILGQGPKLLIQFQNNGVVDDSQLPKDRFSAERLKGVDSTLKIQPAKLEDSAVYLCASSLGTFVATGELFFGEGSRLTVL.

Only one count was recorded for this clone. V and J are TRBV14 and TRBJ2-7; D possibly corresponds to TRBD1 (6 bases). The V and J ends lost 0 bases and 3 bases respectively, with 9 bases between them. This CDR3 is 14 amino acids long. The germline CDR1 and CDR2 sequences are SGHDN and FVKESK. The CDR3: CASSQDRGIYEQYF. CDR3 coding DNA: TGTGCCAGCAGCCAAGACAGGGGAATCTACGAGCAGTACTTC.